A selection of T cell receptor beta chains follows, all from one sample in a study of cytomegalovirus exposure and HLA in healthy donors. Libraries were prepared by immunoSEQ multiplex PCR; TCRdb keeps only in-frame clonotypes and omits some of them. The table has 120,000 to 150,000 clones, 75% to 80% seen once. Specimen: PBMCs. These receptors came from a woman aged 50 to 60 in good health and CMV-seronegative. CDR3s include the opening cysteine and the closing phenylalanine or tryptophan. Each record gives: V gene, D gene, clone size, J gene, CDR3 DNA, CDR3 protein. The D gene is left open where the match is weak. A row's size may be missing; if present it is once, few, many or a size class.

TRBV28,TRBD1,-,TRBJ2-7,TGTGCCAGCAGACGGGACAGGAACTACGAGCAGTACTTC,CASRRDRNYEQYF
TRBV10-3,TRBD2,-,TRBJ2-1,TGTGCCATCAGTGCCGGGACTAGCGGGGGGGAAAGCTCCTACAATGAGCAGTTCTTC,CAISAGTSGGESSYNEQFF
TRBV27,-,-,TRBJ1-4,TGTGCCAGCAGTTCTTGGGCAGGAAATGAAAAACTGTTTTTT,CASSSWAGNEKLFF
TRBV2,TRBD1,-,TRBJ1-2,TGTGCCAGCAGTGGGGTTAGACAGGGTTTATCGGGCTACACCTTC,CASSGVRQGLSGYTF
TRBV5-1,TRBD1,-,TRBJ1-3,TGCGCCAGCACGACAGGGGTGTCTGGAAACACCATATATTTT,CASTTGVSGNTIYF
TRBV7-9,TRBD1,-,TRBJ1-1,TGTGCCAGCAGCTCTCTTTACAGGGGGAACACTGAAGCTTTCTTT,CASSSLYRGNTEAFF
TRBV4-2,-,medium-sized,TRBJ1-1,TGTGCCAGCAGCCAAGAGGTGGGAGGGTCGTACACTGAAGCTTTCTTT,CASSQEVGGSYTEAFF
TRBV7-2,-,-,TRBJ2-1,TGTGCCAGCAGCTTAGTGGGGCGCGGGATCAGCGATGAGCAGTTCTTC,CASSLVGRGISDEQFF
TRBV7-8,-,medium-sized,TRBJ2-7,TGTGCCAGCAGCGAGACAATGGGGAGTAGGTACGAGCAGTACTTC,CASSETMGSRYEQYF
TRBV9,TRBD1,-,TRBJ1-1,TGTGCCAGCAATAGACAGGGGAACACTGAAGCTTTCTTT,CASNRQGNTEAFF
TRBV29-1,TRBD2,-,TRBJ2-2,TGCAGCGGCTCGGGCGGGGGGACCACCGGGGAGCTGTTTTTT,CSGSGGGTTGELFF
TRBV13,-,-,TRBJ2-6,TGTGCCAGCAGCTTCTTCAGGTCCTCTGGGGCCAACGTCCTGACTTTC,CASSFFRSSGANVLTF
TRBV2,TRBD2,-,TRBJ2-1,TGTGCCAGCAGTGTAGCGGGGGGGTCCTACAATGAGCAGTTCTTC,CASSVAGGSYNEQFF
TRBV2,TRBD1,-,TRBJ2-3,TGTGCCACCCGCCGCCGGGGACAGGGAGGAGATACGCAGTATTTT,CATRRRGQGGDTQYF
TRBV5-1,TRBD1,-,TRBJ1-6,TGCGCCAGCAAGGAGGGGGCGCGGAATTCACCCCTCCACTTT,CASKEGARNSPLHF
TRBV19,-,-,TRBJ1-5,TGTGCCAGTAGACGAGAACAGGTCGGCAATCAGCCCCAGCATTTT,CASRREQVGNQPQHF
TRBV7-9,-,-,TRBJ1-1,TGTGCCAGCAGTAACAGGAACACTGAAGCTTTCTTT,CASSNRNTEAFF
TRBV7-2,TRBD2,once,TRBJ2-3,TGTGCCAGCAGTCTACTAGCGGGGGGACCAGATACGCAGTATTTT,CASSLLAGGPDTQYF
TRBV25-1,-,-,TRBJ1-3,TGTGCCAGCAGTGCGGTTGGGAGGGGCTCTGGAAACACCATATATTTT,CASSAVGRGSGNTIYF
TRBV9,-,once,TRBJ2-7,TGTGCCAGCAGCGCAGATTTAATCAGGAATTCAGAGCAGTACTTC,CASSADLIRNSEQYF
TRBV30,-,-,TRBJ2-2,TGTGCCTGGGGGGCACTTACCGGGGAGCTGTTTTTT,CAWGALTGELFF
TRBV14,-,-,TRBJ2-7,TGTGCCAGCAGCGAACAGGGTTCCTACCTGTGGGAGCAGTACTTC,CASSEQGSYLWEQYF
TRBV6-5,-,few,TRBJ1-1,TGTGCCAGCAGTGGCGGGGGGGTTACGGCTTTCTTT,CASSGGGVTAFF
TRBV9,-,-,TRBJ2-1,TGTGCCAGCAGCGTAGTAGCCCATACGTCAGCGGCCGCCTACAATGAGCAGTTCTTC,CASSVVAHTSAAAYNEQFF
TRBV10-1,-,once,TRBJ1-6,TGCGCCATTACAAGCCCCCAGGGTCCGTCCCTCCACTTT,CAITSPQGPSLHF
TRBV7-3,TRBD2,-,TRBJ2-5,TGTGCCAGCAGCCTGGGACTAGCGGGAGAAGAGACCCAGTACTTC,CASSLGLAGEETQYF
TRBV16,-,-,TRBJ1-5,TGTGCCAGCAGCCAAGCGACAGCAAGCAATCAGCCCCAGCATTTT,CASSQATASNQPQHF
TRBV11-2,-,-,TRBJ1-3,TGTGCCAGCAGCTTGCGGGGCACTAGGAACACCATATATTTT,CASSLRGTRNTIYF
TRBV29-1,-,-,TRBJ1-1,TGCAGCGTCCAGTGGGGGGGGAACACTGAAGCTTTCTTT,CSVQWGGNTEAFF
TRBV7-9,-,-,TRBJ1-1,TGTGCCAGCAGCCCTAAGGGACATTTGAACACTGAAGCTTTCTTT,CASSPKGHLNTEAFF
TRBV6-1,-,few,TRBJ1-1,TGTGCCAGCAGTGAATCCCAGGGAGGAAAAGCTTTCTTT,CASSESQGGKAFF
TRBV7-2,-,-,TRBJ1-2,TGTGCCAGCAGCTTAGCAGGGGGTGGCTACACCTTC,CASSLAGGGYTF
TRBV2,-,-,TRBJ2-5,TGTGCCAGCAGTCGGGGGGCGCAAGAGACCCAGTACTTC,CASSRGAQETQYF
TRBV5-1,TRBD2,-,TRBJ2-3,TGCGCCAGCAGACTTAGCGGGGGGGTTACAGATACGCAGTATTTT,CASRLSGGVTDTQYF
TRBV4-1,-,-,TRBJ1-6,TGCGCCAGCAGCCAGGACAATTTATATAATTCACCCCTCCACTTT,CASSQDNLYNSPLHF
TRBV7-2,TRBD1,few,TRBJ2-7,TGTGCCAGCAGCTCCGGGACAGGGAACGAGCAGTACTTC,CASSSGTGNEQYF
TRBV9,-,-,TRBJ1-1,TGTGCCAGCAGCCCCCTTTTACAGGGAATCACTGAAGCTTTCTTT,CASSPLLQGITEAFF
TRBV19,-,once,TRBJ1-4,TGTGCCAGTAGTGACATTGCAACTAATGAAAAACTGTTTTTT,CASSDIATNEKLFF
TRBV28,-,-,TRBJ2-7,TGTGCCAGCAGTTTTAGTGGTTCTTGGCGGGAGCAGTACTTC,CASSFSGSWREQYF
TRBV19,TRBD1,-,TRBJ2-3,TGTGCCAGTAGTACGACGGGACAGGGCGAAGATACGCAGTATTTT,CASSTTGQGEDTQYF
TRBV2,-,-,TRBJ1-1,TGTGCCAGCAGCTTAGGGAAGCAGGGGACGTTCCAGAACACTGAAGCTTTCTTT,CASSLGKQGTFQNTEAFF
TRBV19,-,-,TRBJ1-5,TGTGCCAGTAGGGGGCAGGTCAATCAGCCCCAGCATTTT,CASRGQVNQPQHF
TRBV11-1,-,-,TRBJ2-1,TGTGCCAGCAGCTCCACCTGGGGGGGGGCAACCTACAATGAGCAGTTCTTC,CASSSTWGGATYNEQFF
TRBV4-3,-,medium-sized,TRBJ2-2,TGCGCCGGTTTCCGGGAGAAACTCAACACCGGGGAGCTGTTTTTT,CAGFREKLNTGELFF
TRBV7-8,-,few,TRBJ1-6,TGTGCCAGCAGCTTAAGAGGGAATTCACCCCTCCACTTT,CASSLRGNSPLHF
TRBV28,TRBD1,-,TRBJ1-4,TGTGCCAGCAGTAGGGGACAGACAACTAATGAAAAACTGTTTTTT,CASSRGQTTNEKLFF
TRBV19,-,few,TRBJ1-3,TGTGCCAGTAGCAGATTTACTGGAAACACCATATATTTT,CASSRFTGNTIYF
TRBV2,-,-,TRBJ2-2,TGTGCCAGCAGTGAACAGGTCACCGGGGAGCTGTTTTTT,CASSEQVTGELFF
TRBV19,-,-,TRBJ1-1,TGTGCCAGTAGTACAACAGGGCTTGACACTGAAGCTTTCTTT,CASSTTGLDTEAFF
TRBV28,TRBD1,-,TRBJ1-2,TGTGCCAGCAGTTCGAGGACAGGGGGGTATGGCTACACCTTC,CASSSRTGGYGYTF
TRBV6-5,TRBD1,-,TRBJ1-2,TGTGCCAGCAGATCCTCGGACAGGGGAAGGGGCTACACCTTC,CASRSSDRGRGYTF
TRBV19,-,-,TRBJ1-6,TGTGCCAGTAGTATAACCCGACAGCTCGGCAATTCACCCCTCCACTTT,CASSITRQLGNSPLHF